The 20 T cell receptor beta chains in this list originate from one sample, sequenced in a study of cytomegalovirus exposure and HLA in healthy donors. The PCR used 60 Vbeta and 13 Jbeta primers. TCRdb's copy holds only in-frame clones and misses some; the assay was immunoSEQ multiplex PCR. This sample has about 130,000 clones, with 79% found just once. Sequenced input: PBMCs. Receptors were obtained from a man aged 35-49 years in good health and CMV-seropositive.

The V and J genes are TRBV9 and TRBJ2-3; D is possibly TRBD2 (5 bases). V was pared by 0 bases and J by 4 bases, with 9 bases between. Germline V gives CDR1 SGDLS, CDR2 YYNGEE. The CDR3 has 14 residues. As DNA, the CDR3 is TGTGCCAGCAGCGTAGAGGAGGAGGCAGATACGCAGTATTTT. It encodes CASSVEEEADTQYF.

This clone was picked up one time. This sequence joins TRBV27 and TRBJ1-1; D gene uncertain. Germline CDR1 MNHEY, CDR2 SMNVEV (reference sequence). The CDR3 loop spans 14 amino acids. Trimming left V 5 bases short and J 5 bases short, with 15 bases between. The CDR3: CASSDRLGRTEAFF. CDR3 sequence (DNA): TGTGCCAGCAGTGACCGTTTGGGGAGGACTGAAGCTTTCTTT.

This chain links TRBV15 with TRBJ2-1, with 13 bases aligning to TRBD2. The V segment lost 0 bases and the J segment 4 bases; nucleotides outside the gene matches: 9. The CDR3 length is 19 residues. From germline, CDR1 is LNHNV and CDR2 YYDKDF (reference sequence). The CDR3 region is CATSRDLGTSGIGYNEQFF. The CDR3 DNA reads as TGTGCCACCAGCAGAGATCTGGGGACTAGCGGGATCGGATACAATGAGCAGTTCTTC.

The rearrangement joins TRBV6-5 to TRBJ1-1; tentative D call: TRBD1 (6 bases). From germline, CDR1 is MNHEY and CDR2 SVGAGI. The CDR3 covers 15 residues. V was clipped by 6 bases and J by 3 bases, with 17 bases between them. This CDR3 is CASRPMWGRDTEAFF. The CDR3 coding sequence is TGTGCCAGCAGACCCATGTGGGGGCGCGACACTGAAGCTTTCTTT.

This clone was seen more than once but under ten times. CDR3 nucleotides: TGTGCCAGCAGCCCTCGATCTAGCCCCGACTCTGAGCAGTTCTTC. This sequence encodes CASSPRSSPDSEQFF. The V call is TRBV9, the J call TRBJ2-1; tentative D call: TRBD2 (5 bases). This CDR3 is built from 15 residues. Trimming shortened V by 4 bases and J by 9 bases, and 20 bases separated the two germline ends. Germline CDR1 reads SGDLS; CDR2 reads YYNGEE.

V usage is TRBV7-6 and J usage is TRBJ2-3; TRBD1 matches 10 bases. Germline loops: CDR1 SGHVS, CDR2 FNYEAQ. The V and J ends lost 3 bases and 0 bases, in that order; junction bases with no gene match: 3. This CDR3 spans 16 amino acids. CDR3 in DNA: TGTGCCAGCAGCTTGGGGACAGGGGCGAGCACAGATACGCAGTATTTT. Its protein is CASSLGTGASTDTQYF. Full variable domain (rest looked up from reference TRBV7-6 and TRBJ2-3): GAGVSQSPRYKVTKRGQDVALRCDPISGHVSLYWYRQALGQGPEFLTYFNYEAQQDKSGLPNDRFSAERPEGSISTLTIQRTEQRDSAMYRCASSLGTGASTDTQYFGPGTRLTVL.

The chain combines TRBV5-1 with TRBJ2-1; the match to TRBD1 covers 7 bases. Germline-derived CDR1 and CDR2 are SGHRS and YFSETQ. V lost 2 bases and J lost 3; bases outside the gene matches: 5. CDR3 length: 15 residues. The CDR3 bases are TGCGCCAGCAGCTTACCGGGACAGAGCTACAATGAGCAGTTCTTC. Translation gives CASSLPGQSYNEQFF.

This rearrangement joins TRBV25-1 to TRBJ1-2; unclear D gene. Between the trimmed V and J ends, which lost 4 bases and 1 base, there was a span of 13 bases. The CDR3 is 15 residues long. Germline assignment: CDR1 MGHDK and CDR2 SYGVNS. The CDR3 nucleotides are TGTGCCAGCAGTGGGTCTCCCTTGAGTAACTATGGCTACACCTTC. It is translated as CASSGSPLSNYGYTF.

The chain joins TRBV28 to TRBJ1-1; D not resolved. The ends were cut back, 7 bases at V and 4 bases at J, with 10 bases in the middle. The germline gives CDR1 MDHEN, CDR2 SYDVKM. This CDR3 has 12 amino acids. The DNA for the CDR3 is TGTGCCAGCACCGAGACAAGCACTGAAGCTTTCTTT. This translates into CASTETSTEAFF.

The chain is built from TRBV14 and TRBJ1-2; no clear D. Germline CDR1 and CDR2: SGHDN and FVKESK. V was cut by 1 base and J by 5 bases, with 14 bases left in between. The CDR3 is 15 amino acids. CDR3 sequence: CASSQVGGRLYGYTF. As DNA, the CDR3 is TGTGCCAGCAGCCAAGTTGGAGGGCGGTTGTATGGCTACACCTTC.

This chain uses TRBV5-6 with TRBJ1-1, with D unresolved. V lost 1 base and J lost 7, with 8 bases in between. The CDR3 contains 12 residues. Germline V gives CDR1 SGHDT, CDR2 YYEEEE. This chain's CDR3 is CASSLSGFEAFF. CDR3 coding DNA: TGTGCCAGCAGCTTGTCAGGCTTTGAAGCTTTCTTT.

The chain is built from TRBV14 and TRBJ2-7; D remains ambiguous. V lost 1 base and J 2 bases, leaving 6 bases between the germline ends. The CDR3 length is 13 residues. CDR1 and CDR2 (germline): SGHDN, FVKESK. The CDR3 spells CASSQVGPYEQYF. The CDR3 coding sequence is TGTGCCAGCAGCCAAGTTGGCCCCTACGAGCAGTACTTC.

The rearrangement joins TRBV7-8 to TRBJ2-3, with 7 positions matching TRBD2. Germline V gene data show CDR1 as SGHVS and CDR2 as FQNEAQ. The CDR3 contains 15 residues. J gave up 7 bases and V 5 bases, and 12 bases lay outside the gene matches. The CDR3 DNA sequence: TGTGCCAGCAGCCTAAGAGAGGGAGGGGCGTATACGCAGTATTTT. This sequence encodes CASSLREGGAYTQYF.

J is TRBJ2-1 and V is TRBV11-2, with D hard to call. The CDR3 extends over 15 amino acids. CDR1 and CDR2 (germline): SGHAT, FQNNGV. V was clipped by 2 bases and J by 6 bases, with 14 bases between them. CDR3 nucleotides: TGTGCCAGCAGCTTATCCCACTACCCCGGCAATGAGCAGTTCTTC. The encoded protein is CASSLSHYPGNEQFF.

The chain couples TRBV6-5 to TRBJ2-3; 7 bases are a match to TRBD1. CDR1 is MNHEY and CDR2 is SVGAGI in the germline V gene. The ends lost 5 bases at V and 1 base at J; junction bases unmatched: 6. The CDR3 loop spans 15 amino acids. The chain's CDR3 is CASSRIGQGTDTQYF. CDR3 coding DNA: TGTGCCAGCAGTCGGATCGGACAGGGCACAGATACGCAGTATTTT.

V is TRBV6-1 and J is TRBJ2-1; the D gene is possibly TRBD2 (5 bases). V was cut by 5 bases and J by 5 bases, with 10 bases left in between. The germline CDR1 and CDR2 sequences are MNHNS and SASEGT. This CDR3 spans 13 amino acids. The CDR3 loop reads CASSSGGNNEQFF. CDR3 coding DNA: TGTGCCAGCAGTTCCGGAGGAAACAATGAGCAGTTCTTC.

V gene TRBV29-1 combines with J gene TRBJ1-1; D perhaps matches TRBD1 (6 bases). The CDR3 length is 13 residues. CDR1 and CDR2 (germline): SQVTM, ANQGSEA. Trimming shortened V by 3 bases and J by 5 bases, and 13 bases separated the two germline ends. The CDR3 spells CSVDRTRGTEAFF. CDR3 bases: TGCAGCGTTGACCGAACCAGGGGTACTGAAGCTTTCTTT.

In the case of this clone: Other nucleotide sequences from this sample produce the same CDR3. The chain carries TRBV5-1 and TRBJ1-5, with D unclear. The germline gives CDR1 SGHRS, CDR2 YFSETQ. This CDR3 comprises 14 residues. The ends were cut back, 0 bases at V and 6 bases at J, with 10 bases in the middle. The CDR3 protein is CASSLEGVGQPQHF. The CDR3 DNA reads TGCGCCAGCAGCTTGGAGGGAGTGGGTCAGCCCCAGCATTTT.

This clone has just one count. At one end the junction does not follow the germline gene, possibly because of a read error. The chain recombines TRBV7-9 with TRBJ2-5, with D possibly matching TRBD1 (6 bases). Gene TRBJ2-7 matches the end of the DNA better, so the J call may be wrong. Per germline, CDR1 SEHNR and CDR2 FQNEAQ (reference sequence). The CDR3 has 12 amino acids. For the CDR3, the DNA is TGTTCCAGCAGCGCACAGGGCTACGAGCAGTACTTC. Its translation is CSSSAQGYEQYF.

This clone was picked up a small number of times. The chain links TRBV11-2 to TRBJ2-7, with TRBD2 matching over 7 bases. Per the germline V gene, CDR1 is SGHAT and CDR2 is FQNNGV. The junction had 4 bases not matched to a gene; V was cut back by 3 bases and J by 2 bases. The CDR3 consists of 14 residues. In DNA form, the CDR3 reads TGTGCCAGCAGCTTCGGGGGGTTTGCCTACGAGCAGTACTTC. Amino acid sequence: CASSFGGFAYEQYF.